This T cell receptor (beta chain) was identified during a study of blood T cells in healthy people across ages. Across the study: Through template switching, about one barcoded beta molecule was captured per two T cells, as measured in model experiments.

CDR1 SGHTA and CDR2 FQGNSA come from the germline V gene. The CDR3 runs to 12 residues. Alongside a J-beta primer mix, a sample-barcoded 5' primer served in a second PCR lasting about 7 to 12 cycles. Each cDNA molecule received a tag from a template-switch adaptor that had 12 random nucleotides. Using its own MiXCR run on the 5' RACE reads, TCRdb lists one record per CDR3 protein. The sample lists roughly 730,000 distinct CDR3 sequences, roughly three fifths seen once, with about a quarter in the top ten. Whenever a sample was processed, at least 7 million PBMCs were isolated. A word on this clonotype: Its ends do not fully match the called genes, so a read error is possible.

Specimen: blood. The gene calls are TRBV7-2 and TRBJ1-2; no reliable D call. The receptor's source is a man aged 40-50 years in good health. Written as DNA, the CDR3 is TGTGTCAGCAGCTACGGACCCTATGGCTACACCTTC. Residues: CVSSYGPYGYTF.